This T cell receptor (beta chain) was captured in a study of OX40 agonist ivuxolimab in advanced cancers. Study observations and caveats: Expanded peripheral T cell antigen specificity was not determined.

Comment on this clone: The antigen is unknown.

Method: immunoSEQ multiplex PCR; TCRdb's copy keeps in-frame clones and lacks some. The table has some 130,000 clones, 90% to 95% seen once. The input for sequencing was CD4+ or CD8+ T cells sorted from blood, taken in a trial of the OX40 agonist ivuxolimab. The receptor was isolated from an adult with an advanced solid tumor such as melanoma, head and neck, liver or kidney cancer.

CDR3 amino acids: CASSLAGQGETQYF. CDR3 nucleotide sequence: TGTGCCAGCAGCTTGGCCGGTCAGGGCGAGACCCAGTACTTC. This chain joins TRBV5-8 and TRBJ2-5; perhaps TRBD1 as D (5 bases). Germline V gene data show CDR1 as SGHTS and CDR2 as YDEGEE. The CDR3 contains 14 residues. The ends were cut back, 0 bases at V and 5 bases at J, with 11 bases in the middle.